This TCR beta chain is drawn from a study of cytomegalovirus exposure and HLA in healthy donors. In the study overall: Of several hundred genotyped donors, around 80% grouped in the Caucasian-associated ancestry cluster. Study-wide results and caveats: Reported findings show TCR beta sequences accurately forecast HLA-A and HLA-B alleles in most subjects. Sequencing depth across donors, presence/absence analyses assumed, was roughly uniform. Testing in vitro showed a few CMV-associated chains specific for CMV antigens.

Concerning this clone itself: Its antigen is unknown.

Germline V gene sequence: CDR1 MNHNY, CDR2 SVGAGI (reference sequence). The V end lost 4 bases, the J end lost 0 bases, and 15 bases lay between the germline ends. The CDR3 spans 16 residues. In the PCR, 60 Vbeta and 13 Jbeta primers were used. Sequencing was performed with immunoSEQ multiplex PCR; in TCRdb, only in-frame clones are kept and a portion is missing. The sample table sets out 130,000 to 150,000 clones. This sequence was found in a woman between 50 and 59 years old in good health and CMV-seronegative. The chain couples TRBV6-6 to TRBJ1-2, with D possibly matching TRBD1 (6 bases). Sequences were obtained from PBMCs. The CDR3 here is CASSSTTGIPNYGYTF. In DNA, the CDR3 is TGTGCCAGCAGTTCAACTACAGGGATCCCTAACTATGGCTACACCTTC.